The 32 T cell receptor beta chains presented below share a single source sample, sequenced in a study of regulatory T cells in long-lasting Graves disease. Relying on iRepertoire HTBI primers and Arm-PCR of CDR3 regions, the team built TCR beta libraries. A single record per CDR3 protein comes from TCRdb applying MiXCR to the multiplex PCR reads. The table has 400,000 to 500,000 distinct CDR3 sequences, about 15% seen once. Stated time point: newly diagnosed GD, antithyroid drugs for less than 3 months. PBMCs were the source of the RNA used for TCR sequencing. The sample was also linked to a second study, of T cells in Graves' hyperthyroidism and ophthalmopathy.

Sample: peripheral blood mononuclear cells (PBMCs), taken at new diagnosis, from a patient treated with antithyroid drugs. The source is a woman younger than 30 with Graves disease.

This rearrangement joins TRBV20-1 to TRBJ1-4, with D perhaps TRBD1 (5 bases). Germline V CDR1 and CDR2: DFQATT, SNEGSKA (reference sequence). The V gene lost 6 bases and the J gene lost 1 base, with 27 bases spanning the gap. The CDR3 totals 19 residues. CDR3 in amino acids: CSAGRGPGPPAVTNEKLFF. The DNA of the CDR3 is TGCAGTGCGGGACGGGGCCCGGGACCCCCGGCCGTAACTAATGAAAAACTGTTTTTT.

The V call is TRBV28, the J call TRBJ2-7, with 12 bases aligning to TRBD1. The V gene's germline CDR1 is MDHEN and CDR2 SYDVKM. The CDR3 has 17 amino acids. With V trimmed by 4 bases and J by 6 bases, 13 bases remained unmatched. Here the CDR3 DNA reads TGTGCCAGCAGTTCTGTCGGGACAGGGGGCGCATTTAGCGAGCAGTACTTC. The encoded protein is CASSSVGTGGAFSEQYF.

This clonotype was seen repeatedly, ten times or more. The rearrangement joins TRBV28 to TRBJ1-3; D is undetermined. The CDR3 is made up of 15 amino acids. Germline CDR1 reads MDHEN; CDR2 reads SYDVKM. V lost 5 bases, J lost 0 bases, and 11 bases lay in between. CDR3 DNA: TGTGCCAGCAGTCCACTGACTGCCTCTGGAAACACCATATATTTT. Translated: CASSPLTASGNTIYF.

In this sample, this clonotype turned up many times. The chain combines TRBV28 with TRBJ1-5; D possibly corresponds to TRBD1 (5 bases). Germline V gene lookup returns CDR1 MDHEN and CDR2 SYDVKM. This CDR3 contains 15 residues. Deletions cut 7 bases from V and 2 bases from J, with 15 bases between. The CDR3 sequence: CASTPRGVGNQPQHF. The CDR3 nucleotides are TGTGCCAGCACCCCGAGGGGAGTTGGCAATCAGCCCCAGCATTTT.

This clonotype occurred a few times. The J gene is TRBJ2-1, the V gene TRBV11-3, with D possibly being TRBD1 or TRBD2 (5 bases each). The CDR3 is made up of 15 amino acids. V lost 7 bases and J 8 bases, leaving 21 bases between the germline ends. CDR1 is SGHNT and CDR2 is YENEEA in the germline V gene. The CDR3 reads CASTALAGTRDEQFF. The CDR3 DNA sequence: TGTGCCAGCACCGCACTGGCCGGGACCAGGGATGAGCAGTTCTTC.

The table lists this clonotype with a few counts. The missing conserved phenylalanine or tryptophan at the end of this CDR3 makes a read error likely. This chain links TRBV12-3 or TRBV12-4 with TRBJ1-2; 7 positions agree with TRBD1. The junction had 2 bases not matched to a gene; V was cut back by 0 bases and J by 4 bases. The CDR3 is made up of 14 amino acids. CDR3 loop: CASSLAGGSYGYTS. CDR3 sequence (DNA): TGTGCCAGCAGTTTAGCAGGGGGCAGCTATGGCTACACCTCC.

A note on this clonotype: A much bigger clone sits one base away, suggesting this may be a read error. V gene TRBV3-1 combines with J gene TRBJ2-3, with D hard to call. The J call is uncertain, as TRBJ2-1 better fits the DNA end. Germline CDR1 is LGHDT and CDR2 is YNNKEL (reference sequence). This CDR3 spans 17 amino acids. The CDR3 reads CASSQDLPELTGNEQFF. In DNA, the CDR3 is TGTGCCAGCAGCCAAGATCTCCCGGAACTAACGGGCAATGAGCAGTTCTTC.

This clonotype was counted many times. The chain is built from TRBV7-2 and TRBJ2-1, with D tentatively TRBD2 (5 bases). V lost 5 bases and J 12 bases, leaving 14 bases between the germline ends. This CDR3 spans 12 amino acids. CDR1 and CDR2 from the germline V gene are SGHTA and FQGNSA. The CDR3 DNA reads as TGTGCCAGCAGCAGCGTTTCGCGGGCGCAGTTCTTC. It encodes CASSSVSRAQFF.

In this sample, this clonotype turned up many times. The chain employs TRBV28 and TRBJ2-1; maybe TRBD1 (6 bases). V was clipped by 3 bases and J by 2 bases, with 11 bases between them. Germline CDR1 and CDR2: MDHEN and SYDVKM. This CDR3 comprises 15 residues. Here the CDR3 reads CASSFSRTAYNEQFF. The CDR3 coding sequence is TGTGCCAGCAGTTTCTCAAGGACAGCCTACAATGAGCAGTTCTTC.

This clonotype has just a few counts. The chain combines TRBV9 with TRBJ2-3, with 12 bases identical to TRBD2. Germline values: CDR1 SGDLS, CDR2 YYNGEE. J gave up 3 bases and V 0 bases, and 5 bases lay outside the gene matches. The CDR3 length is 17 residues. The CDR3 DNA reads as TGTGCCAGCAGCGTAGATCCTAGCGGGAGGGCTACAGATACGCAGTATTTT. Amino acid sequence: CASSVDPSGRATDTQYF.

The chain couples TRBV10-3 to TRBJ1-2; 7 bases map to TRBD1. Germline CDR1 is ENHRY and CDR2 is SYGVKD. The CDR3 loop spans 12 amino acids. The ends lost 6 bases at V and 6 bases at J; junction bases unmatched: 4. CDR3 sequence reads: CAIRDRFDGYTF. The CDR3 DNA sequence: TGTGCCATCAGGGACAGGTTTGATGGCTACACCTTC.

This clonotype was recorded at least ten times. The rearrangement uses TRBV28 and TRBJ2-7, with TRBD2 matching 11 bases. V lost 5 bases and J lost 4; bases outside the gene matches: 10. CDR3 length equals 16 residues. Looked up from germline, CDR1 is MDHEN and CDR2 is SYDVKM. The CDR3 loop reads CASSARLAGSKYEQYF. The DNA of the CDR3 is TGTGCCAGCAGTGCAAGACTAGCGGGAAGCAAGTACGAGCAGTACTTC.

This clonotype was detected ten times or more. The V and J genes are TRBV7-2 and TRBJ2-3; D is unclear. Germline lookup yields CDR1 SGHTA and CDR2 FQGNSA. The V gene lost 4 bases and the J gene lost 7 bases, with 15 bases spanning the gap. This CDR3 region has 14 residues. CDR3 in DNA: TGTGCCAGCAGCTCGATGAATAGAATGTATACGCAGTATTTT. This sequence encodes CASSSMNRMYTQYF.

This clonotype was detected ten times or more. V is TRBV18 and J is TRBJ2-5; D possibly uses TRBD1 or TRBD2 (6 bases each). V was clipped by 8 bases and J by 3 bases, with 16 bases between them. The CDR3 is made up of 14 amino acids. The germline V gene has CDR1 KGHSH and CDR2 LQKENI. The CDR3 loop reads CASKSWGAEETQYF. In DNA, the CDR3 is TGTGCCAGCAAATCGTGGGGGGCCGAAGAGACCCAGTACTTC.

At least ten counts were recorded for this clonotype. The chain couples TRBV15 to TRBJ1-2; D unclear. CDR1 is LNHNV, CDR2 YYDKDF, per germline (reference sequence). V lost 1 base and J lost 6, with 18 bases in between. The CDR3 is 16 amino acids. The CDR3: CATSRGVGQNLHGYTF. The CDR3 nucleotides are TGTGCCACCAGCAGAGGGGTAGGGCAAAATCTCCATGGCTACACCTTC.

This clonotype was observed a few times. The V call is TRBV20-1, the J call TRBJ2-1; TRBD1 matches 10 bases. The V gene end was trimmed by 4 bases and the J gene end by 6 bases; junction bases not matched to a gene: 12. CDR1 DFQATT and CDR2 SNEGSKA come from the germline V gene (reference sequence). The CDR3 length is 16 residues. The CDR3, as DNA: TGCAGTGCTATCACCCTCGGGACAGGGGCCGTCAATGAGCAGTTCTTC. This gives the protein CSAITLGTGAVNEQFF.

Ten or more counts support this clonotype. The J gene is TRBJ2-2, the V gene TRBV11-3, with TRBD1 identical over 7 bases. Germline assignment: CDR1 SGHNT and CDR2 YENEEA. The V and J ends lost 2 bases and 1 base, in that order; junction bases with no gene match: 4. The CDR3 runs to 16 residues. CDR3 sequence reads: CASSLSRTGNTGELFF. CDR3 DNA sequence: TGTGCCAGCAGCTTATCGCGGACAGGGAACACCGGGGAGCTGTTTTTT.

This clonotype was picked up a small number of times. The genes are TRBV19 and TRBJ2-7; D may be TRBD2 (5 bases). V was shortened by 5 bases and J by 2 bases, with 13 bases between the two germline ends. CDR3 length equals 14 residues. Germline CDR1 is LNHDA and CDR2 is SQIVND (reference sequence). CDR3 sequence: CASSPKSGPYEQYF. In DNA form, the CDR3 reads TGTGCCAGTAGTCCGAAAAGCGGACCCTACGAGCAGTACTTC.

In its sample, this clonotype was seen a few times. This chain connects TRBV7-9 to TRBJ1-2, with D possibly being TRBD1 (6 bases). Trimming stripped 5 bases from V and 8 bases from J, with 15 bases between. The CDR3 is made up of 13 amino acids. CDR1 is SEHNR, CDR2 FQNEAQ, per germline (reference sequence). The CDR3 region has the DNA TGTGCCAGCAGCCGAGGTTCAGGGGACGGCTACACCTTC. Translation: CASSRGSGDGYTF.

V gene TRBV28 combines with J gene TRBJ2-2, with D unclear. This CDR3 has 16 residues. Trimming removed 5 bases from V and 4 bases from J, with 17 bases in between. The germline gives CDR1 MDHEN, CDR2 SYDVKM. CDR3 bases: TGTGCCAGCAGTGATCCGGGCCCGGATTTCACCGGGGAGCTGTTTTTT. Translating it yields CASSDPGPDFTGELFF.

Many counts were recorded for this clonotype. The gene calls are TRBV12-3 or TRBV12-4 and TRBJ1-1; D is possibly TRBD1 (5 bases). The length of the CDR3 is 14 residues. V was trimmed by 10 bases and J by 4 bases, leaving 19 bases between them. The DNA of the CDR3 is TGTGCCATTATAGCGGACACCTGGGGCACTGAAGCTTTCTTT. It specifies CAIIADTWGTEAFF.

This clonotype was counted at least ten times. V and J are TRBV7-2 and TRBJ2-7; the D gene is possibly TRBD2 (5 bases). V lost 0 bases, J lost 2 bases, and 11 bases lay in between. In germline, CDR1 is SGHTA, CDR2 FQGNSA. The CDR3 length is 15 residues. The CDR3 is CASSLAAGVPYEQYF. The DNA for the CDR3 is TGTGCCAGCAGCTTAGCCGCCGGGGTCCCCTACGAGCAGTACTTC.

This chain uses TRBV5-1 with TRBJ2-2; D gene uncertain. V lost 5 bases and J 3 bases, leaving 11 bases between the germline ends. The CDR3 totals 14 residues. Germline CDR1 reads SGHRS; CDR2 reads YFSETQ. CDR3 DNA sequence: TGCGCCAGCAGGGGTAGTACGGACACCGGGGAGCTGTTTTTT. This sequence encodes CASRGSTDTGELFF.

This clonotype was seen ten or more times. The J gene is TRBJ2-1, the V gene TRBV7-2; 7 bases fit TRBD1. The CDR3 has 15 residues. Germline trimming cut 2 bases from V and 8 bases from J; bases unmatched to any gene: 9. CDR1 is SGHTA, CDR2 FQGNSA, per germline. CDR3 DNA: TGTGCCAGCAGCTTATCGACAGGGTTCGGCGATGAGCAGTTCTTC. Translation: CASSLSTGFGDEQFF.

The chain couples TRBV5-1 to TRBJ2-1; a possible D gene is TRBD2 (5 bases). Germline CDR1 is SGHRS and CDR2 is YFSETQ. The CDR3 loop spans 13 amino acids. V shed 4 bases and J shed 10 bases, with 15 bases lying between them. The CDR3 DNA follows: TGCGCCAGCAGCATAGCGAGAGCTTGGGAGCAGTTCTTC. Translating gives CASSIARAWEQFF. The full variable domain, rest sourced from reference TRBV5-1 and TRBJ2-1, is KAGVTQTPRYLIKTRGQQVTLSCSPISGHRSVSWYQQTPGQGLQFLFEYFSETQRNKGNFPGRFSGRQFSNSRSEMNVSTLELGDSALYLCASSIARAWEQFFGPGTRLTVL.

This clonotype was counted at least ten times. This rearrangement joins TRBV12-3 or TRBV12-4 to TRBJ2-3; D possibly matches TRBD1 or TRBD2 (5 bases each). The CDR3 runs 15 residues. Between the trimmed V and J ends, which lost 5 bases and 2 bases, there was a span of 14 bases. The CDR3 loop is CASSLGDSDTDTQYF. CDR3 DNA sequence: TGTGCCAGCAGTCTGGGGGATAGCGACACAGATACGCAGTATTTT.

This clonotype came up many times. The chain uses TRBV20-1 and TRBJ2-7, with D unresolved. Per germline, CDR1 DFQATT and CDR2 SNEGSKA (reference sequence). V was pared by 4 bases and J by 5 bases, with 12 bases between. The CDR3 is 12 amino acids. The CDR3 spells CSAIHPAHEQYF. CDR3 DNA: TGCAGTGCTATTCACCCTGCCCACGAGCAGTACTTC.

Remarks on this clonotype: This may come from a read error, since a much larger clone is one base off. V usage is TRBV6-2 or TRBV6-3 and J usage is TRBJ2-3, with D uncertain. V lost 5 bases and J lost 4, with 25 bases in between. From germline, CDR1 is MNHEY and CDR2 SVGEGT. The CDR3 runs 18 residues. The CDR3 sequence is CASSEASPIGRRSDTQYF. The CDR3, as DNA: TGTGCCAGCAGTGAAGCCTCCCCTATCGGGCGTCGGTCAGATACGCAGTATTTT.

This chain links TRBV6-2 or TRBV6-3 with TRBJ2-1; D unresolved. The CDR3 covers 14 residues. From germline, CDR1 is MNHEY and CDR2 SVGEGT. V gave up 2 bases and J gave up 7 bases, with 12 bases separating them. The CDR3 loop reads CASSYTTNRNEQFF. The CDR3 region has the DNA TGTGCCAGCAGTTACACAACAAACAGAAATGAGCAGTTCTTC.

The V call is TRBV27, the J call TRBJ2-6; D is unresolved. Trimming cost V 5 bases and J 0 bases, with 11 bases left between them. This CDR3 comprises 16 residues. Germline V gene data show CDR1 as MNHEY and CDR2 as SMNVEV (reference sequence). This CDR3 is CASSTRHLSGANVLTF. The CDR3 DNA reads as TGTGCCAGCAGTACCCGACACCTCTCTGGGGCCAACGTCCTGACTTTC.

The genes are TRBV28 and TRBJ2-7, with TRBD2 matching 7 bases. V dropped 7 bases and J dropped 3; count of bases not matched to a gene: 9. The germline V gene has CDR1 MDHEN and CDR2 SYDVKM. The CDR3 extends over 14 amino acids. CDR3 DNA: TGTGCCAGCAACCCTAGCGGAAATAGCTACGAGCAGTACTTC. This codes for CASNPSGNSYEQYF.

The genes are TRBV5-5 and TRBJ1-2; the match to TRBD1 covers 9 bases. V lost 1 base, J lost 8 bases, and 15 bases stayed unmatched. Germline CDR1 SGHKS, CDR2 YYEKEE (reference sequence). This CDR3 spans 17 amino acids. The CDR3 protein is CASSLMSRDRAFGGYTF. In DNA form, the CDR3 reads TGTGCCAGCAGCTTGATGTCCCGGGACAGGGCATTCGGGGGCTACACCTTC.